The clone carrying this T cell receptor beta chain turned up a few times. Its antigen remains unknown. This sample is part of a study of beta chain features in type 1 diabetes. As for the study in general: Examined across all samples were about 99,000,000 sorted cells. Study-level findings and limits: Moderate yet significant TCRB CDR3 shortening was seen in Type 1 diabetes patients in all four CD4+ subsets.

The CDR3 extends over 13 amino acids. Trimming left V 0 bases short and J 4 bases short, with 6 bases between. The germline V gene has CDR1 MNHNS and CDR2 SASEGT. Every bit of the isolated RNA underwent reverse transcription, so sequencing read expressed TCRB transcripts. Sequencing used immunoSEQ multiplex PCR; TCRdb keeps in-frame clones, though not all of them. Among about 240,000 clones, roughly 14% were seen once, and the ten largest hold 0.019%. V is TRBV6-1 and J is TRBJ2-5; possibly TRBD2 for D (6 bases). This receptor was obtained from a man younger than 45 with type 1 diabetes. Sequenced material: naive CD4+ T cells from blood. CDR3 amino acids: CASSEAGGETQYF. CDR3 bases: TGTGCCAGCAGTGAAGCGGGGGGAGAGACCCAGTACTTC.